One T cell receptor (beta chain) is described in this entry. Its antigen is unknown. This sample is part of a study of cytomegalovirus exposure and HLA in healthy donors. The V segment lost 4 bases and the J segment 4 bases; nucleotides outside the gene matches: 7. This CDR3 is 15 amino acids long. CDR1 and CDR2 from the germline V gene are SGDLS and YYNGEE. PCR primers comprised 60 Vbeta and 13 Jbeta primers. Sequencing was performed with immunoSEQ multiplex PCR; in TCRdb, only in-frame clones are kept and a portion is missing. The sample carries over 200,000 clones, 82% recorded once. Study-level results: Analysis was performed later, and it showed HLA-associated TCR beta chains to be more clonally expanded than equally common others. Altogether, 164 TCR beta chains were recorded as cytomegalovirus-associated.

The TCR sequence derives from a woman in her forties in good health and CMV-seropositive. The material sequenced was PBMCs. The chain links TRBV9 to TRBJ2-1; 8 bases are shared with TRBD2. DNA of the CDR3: TGTGCCAGCAGCCTCAGCGGGGGTGGTTACAATGAGCAGTTCTTC. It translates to CASSLSGGGYNEQFF.